This entry concerns a single TCR beta chain. What it recognizes is unknown. This CDR3 has 13 residues. Germline values: CDR1 SGDLS, CDR2 YYNGEE. Deletions cut 0 bases from V and 5 bases from J, with 8 bases between. Profiling relied on immunoSEQ multiplex PCR, and the TCRdb table lists in-frame clones only, not all of them. The sample holds around 700,000 clones, 72% seen once. This entry belongs to a study of shared clonotypes between healthy human individuals. Study-wide findings and caveats: For naive CD4 cells, approximately 4.7% of clonotypes were shared across a few donors. Only blood samples were collected, and tissue repertoires likely differ. What naive subsets generally showed was a larger estimated richness than memory subsets showed.

The chain recombines TRBV9 with TRBJ1-2; D remains ambiguous. This receptor was taken from a woman in her twenties or thirties in good health. The sequencing input was memory CD4+ T cells sorted from blood. As for subset: CD45RA-negative fraction. The chain's CDR3 is CASSVGGEYGYTF. As DNA, the CDR3 is TGTGCCAGCAGCGTAGGGGGAGAGTATGGCTACACCTTC.